This TCR beta chain comes out of a study of T cell changes during pregnancy in multiple sclerosis. Deletions cut 2 bases from V and 2 bases from J, with 13 bases between. There are 15 residues in the CDR3. In germline, CDR1 is SGHDT, CDR2 YYEEEE. This clone was recorded once. TCRdb keeps only in-frame clones here, not all; method: immunoSEQ multiplex PCR. The repertoire holds 45,000 to 60,000 clones, with more than 90% as singletons. The sequence was obtained from a female donor with multiple sclerosis, enrolled in a pregnancy study. This sample comprised CD4+ T cells from peripheral blood mononuclear cells, obtained before pregnancy. The chain recombines TRBV5-6 with TRBJ2-5; maybe TRBD2 (6 bases). CDR3 in DNA: TGTGCCAGCAGCTTCTGGAGGGCGGGGCAAGAGACCCAGTACTTC. Residues: CASSFWRAGQETQYF.